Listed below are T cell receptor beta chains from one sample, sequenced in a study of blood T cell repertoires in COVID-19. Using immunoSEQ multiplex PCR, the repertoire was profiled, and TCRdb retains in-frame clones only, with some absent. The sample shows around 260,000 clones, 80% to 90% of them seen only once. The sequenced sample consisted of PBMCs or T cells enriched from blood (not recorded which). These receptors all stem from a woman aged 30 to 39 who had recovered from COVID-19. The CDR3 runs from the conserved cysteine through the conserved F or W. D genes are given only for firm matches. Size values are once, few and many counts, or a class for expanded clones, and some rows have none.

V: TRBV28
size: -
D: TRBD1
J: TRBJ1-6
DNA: TGTGCCAGCAGCACGGACAGGGTTACTAATTCACCCCTCCACTTT
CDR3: CASSTDRVTNSPLHF

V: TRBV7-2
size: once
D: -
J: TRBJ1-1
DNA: TGTGCCAGCAGCTTAAGGTGGGGAGGGATGGGAACTGAAGCTTTCTTT
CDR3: CASSLRWGGMGTEAFF

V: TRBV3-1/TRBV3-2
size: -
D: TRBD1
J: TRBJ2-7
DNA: TGTGCCAGCAGCCAGGACAGGGCCTACGAGCAGTACTTC
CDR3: CASSQDRAYEQYF

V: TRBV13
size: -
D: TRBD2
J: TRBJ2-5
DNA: TGTGCCAGCAGCTTGGCGGGAGGCCCGGGAGAGACCCAGTACTTC
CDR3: CASSLAGGPGETQYF

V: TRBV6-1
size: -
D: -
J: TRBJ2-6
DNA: TGTGCCAGCAGTGACGAGGGATACTCTGGGGCCAACGTCCTGACTTTC
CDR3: CASSDEGYSGANVLTF

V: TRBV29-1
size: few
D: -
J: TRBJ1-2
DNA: TGCAGCGTTGAATTGCGGGGGCCGGGCTACACCTTC
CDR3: CSVELRGPGYTF

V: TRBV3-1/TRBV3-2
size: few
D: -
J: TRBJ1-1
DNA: TGTGCCAGCAGCCAAGGGCGGTACACTGAAGCTTTCTTT
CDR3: CASSQGRYTEAFF

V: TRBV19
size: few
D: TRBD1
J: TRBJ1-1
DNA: TGTGCGGCGGCGCAGGGGGCTGTCACTGAAGCTTTCTTT
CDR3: CAAAQGAVTEAFF

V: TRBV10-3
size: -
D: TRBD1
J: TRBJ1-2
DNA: TGTGCCATCGGGACCGGGACAGACTATGGCTACACCTTC
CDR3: CAIGTGTDYGYTF

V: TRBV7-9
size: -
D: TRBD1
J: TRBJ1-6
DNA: TGTGCCAGCAGCCCAGGACAGGGGATTAACAATTCACCCCTCCACTTT
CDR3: CASSPGQGINNSPLHF

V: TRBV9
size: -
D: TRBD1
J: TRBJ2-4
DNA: TGTGCCAGCAGCATAGGGACAGGAACAAACATTCAGTACTTC
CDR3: CASSIGTGTNIQYF